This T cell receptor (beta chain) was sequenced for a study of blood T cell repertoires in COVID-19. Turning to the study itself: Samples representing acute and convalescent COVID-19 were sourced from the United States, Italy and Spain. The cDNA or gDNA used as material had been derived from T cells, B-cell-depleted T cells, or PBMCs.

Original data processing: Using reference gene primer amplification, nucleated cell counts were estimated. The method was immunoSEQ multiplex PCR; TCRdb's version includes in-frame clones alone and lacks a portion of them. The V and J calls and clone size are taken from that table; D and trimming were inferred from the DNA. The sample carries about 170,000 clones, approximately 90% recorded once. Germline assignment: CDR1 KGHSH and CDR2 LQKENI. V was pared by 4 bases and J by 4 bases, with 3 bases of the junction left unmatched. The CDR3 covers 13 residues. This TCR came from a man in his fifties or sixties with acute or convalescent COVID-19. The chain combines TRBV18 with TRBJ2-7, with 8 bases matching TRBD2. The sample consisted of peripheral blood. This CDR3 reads CASSQASGYEQYV. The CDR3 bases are TGTGCCAGCTCACAAGCTAGCGGGTACGAGCAGTACGTC.